This TCR beta chain appears in the sequencing data of a study of blood T cells in healthy people across ages. The use of a sample-barcoded 5' primer and a J-beta primer mix characterized a second PCR of about 7 to 12 cycles. Each CDR3 protein gets one entry after TCRdb re-called the 5' RACE reads with MiXCR. Here the sample spans approximately 1,000,000 distinct CDR3 sequences, over 35% being singletons. The V and J ends lost 4 bases and 4 bases respectively, with 22 bases between them. The CDR3 has 17 residues. Per the germline V gene, CDR1 is MGHDK and CDR2 is SYGVNS. The specimen sequenced was blood. This receptor was identified in a woman in her sixties or seventies in good health. The chain recombines TRBV25-1 with TRBJ1-1; D perhaps matches TRBD1 (6 bases). CDR3 amino acids: CASSGHRPRGVGTEAFF. CDR3 DNA sequence: TGTGCCAGCAGTGGACACAGACCCAGGGGAGTGGGCACTGAAGCTTTCTTT.